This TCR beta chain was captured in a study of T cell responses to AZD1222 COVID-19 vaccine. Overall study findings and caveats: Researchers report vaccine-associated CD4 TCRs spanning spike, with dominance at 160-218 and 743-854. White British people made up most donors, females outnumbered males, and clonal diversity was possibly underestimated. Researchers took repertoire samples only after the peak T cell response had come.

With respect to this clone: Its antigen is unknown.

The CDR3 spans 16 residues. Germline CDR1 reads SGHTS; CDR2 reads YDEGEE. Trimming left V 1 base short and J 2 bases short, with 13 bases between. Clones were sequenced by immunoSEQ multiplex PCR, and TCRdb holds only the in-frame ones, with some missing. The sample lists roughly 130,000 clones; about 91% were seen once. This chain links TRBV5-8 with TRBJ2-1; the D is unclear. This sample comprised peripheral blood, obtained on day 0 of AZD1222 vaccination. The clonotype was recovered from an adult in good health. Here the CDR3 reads CASSLFGRAAYNEQFF. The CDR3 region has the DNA TGTGCCAGCAGCTTGTTTGGCCGTGCGGCCTACAATGAGCAGTTCTTC.